Listed below are T cell receptor beta chains from one sample, sequenced in a study of blood T cell repertoires in COVID-19. Clones were read by immunoSEQ multiplex PCR, and TCRdb kept only the in-frame ones, dropping some. The table shows about 89,000 clones, with 75% to 85% occurring only once. The specimen sequenced was peripheral blood. These receptors all stem from a woman older than 75 with acute or convalescent COVID-19. Each CDR3 is given with its conserved first and last residue. D genes are given only for firm matches. The listing skips clone size in some rows; elsewhere it reads once, few, many or a size class.

11	TRBV6-5	TRBJ1-1	TRBD1	.	TGTGCCAGCAGTTCGGGACAGAAAGCTTTCTTT	CASSSGQKAFF
16	TRBV2	TRBJ2-5	TRBD1	once	TGTGCCAGCAGTGAAGCGCGGGCAGGGGGCGGAGAGACCCAGTACTTC	CASSEARAGGGETQYF
17	TRBV9	TRBJ2-5	TRBD1	.	TGTGCCAGCAGCATCCGTCCCGGACAGGAGCTCCAAGAGACCCAGTACTTC	CASSIRPGQELQETQYF
15	TRBV5-1	TRBJ2-5	TRBD2	.	TGCGCCAGCAGACCCGTAGCGGGGGGGCCGGAGACCCAGTACTTC	CASRPVAGGPETQYF
12	TRBV29-1	TRBJ2-1	.	few	TGCAGCGTAGCGGACCATTTCTCGGGGTGGATCTTC	CSVADHFSGWIF
13	TRBV6-5	TRBJ2-7	TRBD1	.	TGTGCCAGCACGGACAGGGCCCCCTACGAGCAGTACTTC	CASTDRAPYEQYF
15	TRBV5-5	TRBJ2-1	TRBD1	.	TGTGCCAGCAGCTTAGCAGTCGCAGGGGGCTATGAGCAGTTCTTC	CASSLAVAGGYEQFF
16	TRBV15	TRBJ1-3	TRBD1	.	TGTGCCACCAGCAGAGATCGGACAGGGGATGGAAACACCATATATTTT	CATSRDRTGDGNTIYF
15	TRBV5-1	TRBJ2-3	TRBD1	.	TGCGCCAGCAGCTTGGCGGTTGGGACAGTAGATACGCAGTATTTT	CASSLAVGTVDTQYF
18	TRBV23-1	TRBJ2-5	TRBD2	.	TGCGCCAGCAGTCAATCGGGGACTAGCTGTCGGGCGGTAGAGACCCAGTACTTC	CASSQSGTSCRAVETQYF
14	TRBV5-1	TRBJ2-7	TRBD2	.	TGCGCCACCCGGCCTGGGAGGGGACCCTACGAGCAGTACTTC	CATRPGRGPYEQYF
14	TRBV5-4	TRBJ1-4	.	.	TGTGCCAGCAGCTTGAACTACGGGGGGGAAAAACTGTTTTTT	CASSLNYGGEKLFF
16	TRBV7-9	TRBJ2-7	.	.	TGTGCCAGCAGCCCTGACAGCACGGCAAGATACTACGAGCAGTACTTC	CASSPDSTARYYEQYF
15	TRBV11-3	TRBJ2-5	.	.	TGTGCCAGCAGCCCCCCTGGGGGCGGTGGGGAGACCCAGTACTTC	CASSPPGGGGETQYF
15	TRBV6-5	TRBJ2-7	.	few	TGTGCCAGCAGGCTTCGTGGCCGGGAACCCTACGAGCAGTACTTC	CASRLRGREPYEQYF
17	TRBV9	TRBJ1-3	.	.	TGTGCCAGCAGCGGGGGGCTCGACAGGTACTCTGGAAACACCATATATTTT	CASSGGLDRYSGNTIYF
14	TRBV9	TRBJ1-5	.	.	TGTGCCAGCAGCGTAGGTGGGACTAATCAGCCCCAGCATTTT	CASSVGGTNQPQHF
15	TRBV7-3	TRBJ2-2	.	.	TGTGCCAGCAGCCCGGGGACAACGAACACCGGGGAGCTGTTTTTT	CASSPGTTNTGELFF
13	TRBV6-5	TRBJ1-4	.	.	TGTGCCACCCGACGGGCAACTAATGAAAAACTGTTTTTT	CATRRATNEKLFF
16	TRBV7-9	TRBJ2-5	.	.	TGTGCCAGCAGCTTAGATCAGGCCCCCACTCTGGAGACCCAGTACTTC	CASSLDQAPTLETQYF
13	TRBV7-2	TRBJ2-7	.	once	TGTGCCAGCAGCTTCAGGGGAAGCTACGAGCAGTACTTC	CASSFRGSYEQYF
13	TRBV28	TRBJ1-2	.	.	TGTGCCAGCCAGATGGGGGGGCGGAATGGCTACACCTTC	CASQMGGRNGYTF
16	TRBV19	TRBJ1-2	TRBD1	.	TGTGCCAGTAGTATAGCCCCCGGACAGGGAAGCTATGGCTACACCTTC	CASSIAPGQGSYGYTF
11	TRBV21-1	TRBJ2-7	.	.	TGTGCCAGCAGCAAAAGTTCCGGGAAGTACTTC	CASSKSSGKYF
15	TRBV7-2	TRBJ2-5	TRBD1	.	TGTGCCAGCAGCTTAGCCCCGGGGACAGAAGAGACCCAGTACTTC	CASSLAPGTEETQYF
14	TRBV24-1	TRBJ1-5	.	.	TGTGCCACCAGTGATTACAGGGAGAGCCAGCCCCAGCATTTT	CATSDYRESQPQHF
15	TRBV9	TRBJ2-1	TRBD1	.	TGTGCCAGCAGCGTCCGGGACAGAGATTACAATGAGCAGTTCTTC	CASSVRDRDYNEQFF
14	TRBV9	TRBJ2-2	TRBD1	.	TGTGCCAGTCAACAGGGGGCCAACACCGGGGAGCTGTTTTTT	CASQQGANTGELFF
13	TRBV18	TRBJ2-1	.	.	TGTGCCAGCTCACCCGGAGGGCCAGTTGAGCAGTTCTTC	CASSPGGPVEQFF
12	TRBV18	TRBJ1-1	.	.	TGTGCCAGCTCAAACATGAACACTGAAGCTTTCTTT	CASSNMNTEAFF
19	TRBV18	TRBJ1-4	TRBD1	.	TGTGCCAGCTCACCACGGGCCGGACAGGGTGCCTCTTTGAATGAAAAACTGTTTTTT	CASSPRAGQGASLNEKLFF
16	TRBV7-9	TRBJ2-5	TRBD2	.	TGTGCCAGCAGCTTAGTTAGCGGGAGGCCAGAGGAGACCCAGTACTTC	CASSLVSGRPEETQYF
15	TRBV3-1/TRBV3-2	TRBJ2-3	TRBD1	.	TGTGCCAGCAGCCCTCGGACAGGGAGACCAGATACGCAGTATTTT	CASSPRTGRPDTQYF
14	TRBV5-1	TRBJ2-5	TRBD2	once	TGCGCCAGCAGAGAGCGGGGGGGCCTAGAGACCCAGTACTTC	CASRERGGLETQYF
16	TRBV6-4	TRBJ2-2	TRBD2	.	TGTGCCAGCAGTGAATTAGCGGGGTACAACACCGGGGAGCTGTTTTTT	CASSELAGYNTGELFF
13	TRBV11-2	TRBJ1-3	.	few	TGTGCCAGCAGCCTCCACACTGGAAACACCATATATTTT	CASSLHTGNTIYF
16	TRBV7-8	TRBJ2-1	TRBD2	.	TGTGCCAGCATCCGCGGGGGGGCCTTGGGATACAATGAGCAGTTCTTC	CASIRGGALGYNEQFF
12	TRBV3-1/TRBV3-2	TRBJ1-5	.	.	TGTGCCAGCAGCGAACAGGGTGAGCCCCAGCATTTT	CASSEQGEPQHF
13	TRBV7-2	TRBJ2-7	TRBD1	.	TGTGCCAGCAGGAGACAGGGGGCCTACGAGCAGTACTTC	CASRRQGAYEQYF
17	TRBV19	TRBJ2-2	TRBD2	.	TGTGCCAGTAGTTTCTATCTTGGACTAGCGGGAACCGGGGAGCTGTTTTTT	CASSFYLGLAGTGELFF
12	TRBV29-1	TRBJ1-2	.	once	TGCAGTTTCAATCACGGGTACTATGGCTACACCTTC	CSFNHGYYGYTF
15	TRBV18	TRBJ2-3	.	.	TGTGCCAGCTCACGTCAGGGGCCTAGCACAGATACGCAGTATTTT	CASSRQGPSTDTQYF
14	TRBV5-1	TRBJ1-1	.	.	TGCGCCAGCAGCCCGACGGACCGGGGCACTGAAGCTTTCTTT	CASSPTDRGTEAFF
15	TRBV15	TRBJ1-4	.	.	TGTGCCACCAGCAGAGATATCCCAGGGAATGAAAAACTGTTTTTT	CATSRDIPGNEKLFF
15	TRBV5-5	TRBJ1-2	TRBD1	.	TGTGCCAGCACCCCCGGGACAGGGACGAACTATGGCTACACCTTC	CASTPGTGTNYGYTF
14	TRBV2	TRBJ2-2	TRBD2	.	TGTGCCAGCAACGGCGGGAGGGCCGCCGGGGAGCTGTTTTTT	CASNGGRAAGELFF
18	TRBV7-8	TRBJ2-3	TRBD2	few	TGTGCCAGCAGCCTACGTAGTAGCGGGGGGTTCCGTGGGGATACGCAGTATTTT	CASSLRSSGGFRGDTQYF
14	TRBV5-1	TRBJ1-2	TRBD1	.	TGCGCCAGCAGCACAGGGGGCGGGAGCTATGGCTACACCTTC	CASSTGGGSYGYTF
14	TRBV30	TRBJ1-1	.	.	TGTGCCTGGAGTGCTCCCCCCGGGAACACTGAAGCTTTCTTT	CAWSAPPGNTEAFF
16	TRBV6-1	TRBJ1-2	.	.	TGTGCCAGCAGTGAACAGGGTACAGAGAGTTTTTATGGCTACACCTTC	CASSEQGTESFYGYTF
16	TRBV11-2	TRBJ2-7	.	.	TGTGCCAGCAGCTTAGGGGGGACAATCATCCCCTACGAGCAGTACTTC	CASSLGGTIIPYEQYF
15	TRBV5-6	TRBJ2-5	TRBD2	.	TGTGCCAGCAGCCTACCCGGGGGGGGGCGTGAGACCCAGTACTTC	CASSLPGGGRETQYF
15	TRBV6-1	TRBJ1-1	.	.	TGTGCCAGCAGTGAATTGGGAGCTTTGAACACTGAAGCTTTCTTT	CASSELGALNTEAFF